Listed below are T cell receptor beta chains from one sample, sequenced in a study of shared T cell receptors in the human thymus. Sequencing was performed with immunoSEQ multiplex PCR; in TCRdb, only in-frame clones are kept and a portion is missing. Here the sample spans 600,000 to 900,000 clones, roughly 85% being singletons. This sample also belongs to another study, concerning human thymus T cells.

Input material: thymocytes. These receptors all stem from a girl in the first two years of life with a congenital heart defect. Both conserved end residues are part of each CDR3. The order of the fields is V gene, CDR3 protein.

v_call: TRBV2
cdr3_aa: CASSGDRGRSALPKISGELFF

v_call: TRBV2
cdr3_aa: CASRRPGQKRYNEQFF

v_call: TRBV6-5
cdr3_aa: CASTTGQGGFGGYTF

v_call: TRBV5-4
cdr3_aa: CASSLAPAGRAYGYTF

v_call: TRBV5-6
cdr3_aa: CASSLGASGGALVTDTQYF

v_call: TRBV27
cdr3_aa: CASSPIPGQWTEAFF

v_call: TRBV28
cdr3_aa: CASSLRGAKNIQYF

v_call: TRBV27
cdr3_aa: CASRGTEYSNQPQHF

v_call: TRBV19
cdr3_aa: CASSMIQGTGELFF

v_call: TRBV19
cdr3_aa: CASIAGVGEQYF

v_call: TRBV7-2
cdr3_aa: CASSLGLTPGSGANVLTF

v_call: TRBV4-1
cdr3_aa: CASSQIGRDRGSPGELFF

v_call: TRBV10-2
cdr3_aa: CASSEREAITEKLFF

v_call: TRBV29-1
cdr3_aa: CSVVGGYTF

v_call: TRBV30
cdr3_aa: CAWSVSLLAGPQETQYF

v_call: TRBV12-2
cdr3_aa: CASTGTATFSYGYTF

v_call: TRBV6-1
cdr3_aa: CASSAPGTGWWNTEAFF

v_call: TRBV6-4
cdr3_aa: CASSDPGVGYTF

v_call: TRBV19
cdr3_aa: CASSMAGAKQETQYF

v_call: TRBV15
cdr3_aa: CATSRDSGTRFNGELFF

v_call: TRBV6-6
cdr3_aa: CASSSPDSRGGPQHF

v_call: TRBV10-3
cdr3_aa: CAIGLGRGNEQFF

v_call: TRBV27
cdr3_aa: CASSLSHRDRGQGEQFF

v_call: TRBV6-4
cdr3_aa: CASSQGANPERDTQYF

v_call: TRBV13
cdr3_aa: CASRAGTASYEQYF

v_call: TRBV14
cdr3_aa: CASSQERPGTSGFTDTQYF

v_call: TRBV5-5
cdr3_aa: CASSCYIYETGDHGYTF

v_call: TRBV4-1
cdr3_aa: CASSQEGGLTEAFF

v_call: TRBV29-1
cdr3_aa: CSARADAGIDTGELFF

v_call: TRBV5-1
cdr3_aa: CASGRLHRELNTEAFF

v_call: TRBV28
cdr3_aa: CASSYRGQETQYF

v_call: TRBV6-1
cdr3_aa: CASSEPAGGTDTQYF

v_call: TRBV5-1
cdr3_aa: CASSFNSQVDGYTF

v_call: TRBV18
cdr3_aa: CASSPTDQGAFRYGYTF

v_call: TRBV4-1
cdr3_aa: CASSQDGQDFRGNLYEQYF

v_call: TRBV2
cdr3_aa: CASSAGLAQETQYF